Listed below are T cell receptor beta chains from one sample, sequenced in a study of cytomegalovirus exposure and HLA in healthy donors. Clones were read by immunoSEQ multiplex PCR, and TCRdb kept only the in-frame ones, dropping some. Found here are hundreds of thousands of clones, about four fifths of them singletons; the top ten hold around 6%. The material sequenced was PBMCs. The receptors come from a man aged 40-49 years in good health and CMV-seropositive. CDR3s include the opening cysteine and the closing phenylalanine or tryptophan. Each record gives: D gene, J gene, CDR3 length, V gene, clone size, CDR3 protein, CDR3 DNA. D genes are given only for firm matches. Expanded clones are given a class, and other clones once, few, many or no size at all.

TRBD1,TRBJ2-2,15,TRBV7-7,few,CASSPGTGYTGELFF,TGTGCCAGCAGCCCCGGGACAGGGTACACCGGGGAGCTGTTTTTT
TRBD2,TRBJ2-3,14,TRBV5-1,-,CASRPGGGGDTQYF,TGCGCCAGCAGACCTGGGGGGGGAGGAGATACGCAGTATTTT
-,TRBJ2-2,12,TRBV7-3,-,CASSSDTRELFF,TGTGCCAGCAGCTCAGACACCCGGGAGCTGTTTTTT
TRBD1,TRBJ1-1,12,TRBV11-3,-,CASSFQTGRAFF,TGTGCCAGCAGCTTTCAGACAGGGAGAGCTTTCTTT
-,TRBJ1-1,16,TRBV4-1,-,CASSQVGLAMNTEAFF,TGCGCCAGCAGCCAAGTAGGACTGGCCATGAACACTGAAGCTTTCTTT
-,TRBJ2-7,12,TRBV19,-,CASSMYAYEQYF,TGTGCCAGTAGTATGTACGCGTACGAGCAGTACTTC
TRBD1,TRBJ1-1,14,TRBV6-5,-,CASRTQGALTEAFF,TGTGCCAGCAGGACACAGGGGGCGCTAACTGAAGCTTTCTTT
-,TRBJ1-2,16,TRBV10-3,few,CAISDPDSPTNYGYTF,TGTGCCATCAGTGACCCCGATTCACCTACTAACTATGGCTACACCTTC
TRBD2,TRBJ2-1,15,TRBV5-5,-,CASSLGGRAVNEQFF,TGTGCCAGCAGCTTGGGCGGGAGGGCCGTCAATGAGCAGTTCTTC
TRBD1,TRBJ2-1,14,TRBV27,-,CASSFGQGFNEQFF,TGTGCCAGCAGTTTCGGACAGGGGTTCAATGAGCAGTTCTTC
TRBD1,TRBJ2-1,16,TRBV7-2,-,CASSFELTGLYNEQFF,TGTGCCAGCAGCTTTGAACTGACAGGGTTGTACAATGAGCAGTTCTTC
TRBD1,TRBJ2-5,13,TRBV18,-,CASSSGQGETQYF,TGTGCCAGCTCATCTGGACAGGGGGAGACCCAGTACTTC
TRBD2,TRBJ2-1,14,TRBV29-1,-,CSVVQAGVGDEQFF,TGCAGCGTTGTGCAGGCGGGAGTAGGGGATGAGCAGTTCTTC
-,TRBJ1-5,14,TRBV5-1,-,CASSPGPSNQPQHF,TGCGCCAGCAGCCCGGGTCCTAGCAATCAGCCCCAGCATTTT
TRBD1,TRBJ2-7,16,TRBV29-1,-,CSVEDQMGTGVYEQYF,TGCAGCGTTGAAGATCAAATGGGGACAGGGGTCTACGAGCAGTACTTC
-,TRBJ1-2,14,TRBV6-1,-,CASSEMGADYGYTF,TGTGCCAGCAGTGAAATGGGGGCAGACTATGGCTACACCTTC
-,TRBJ2-5,15,TRBV7-9,-,CASSLASVGPETQYF,TGTGCCAGCAGCTTAGCGTCTGTGGGGCCAGAGACCCAGTACTTC
-,TRBJ1-5,17,TRBV12-5,-,CASGLSGKDYSNQPQHF,TGTGCTAGTGGTTTGTCAGGGAAGGATTATAGCAATCAGCCCCAGCATTTT
-,TRBJ1-2,12,TRBV5-1,once,CASSLKGDGYTF,TGCGCCAGCAGTTTGAAGGGGGATGGCTACACCTTC
-,TRBJ2-3,12,TRBV11-3,-,CASSKDAGTQYF,TGTGCCAGCAGCAAGGACGCGGGGACGCAGTATTTT
TRBD2,TRBJ2-1,13,TRBV29-1,-,CRGLAGPTGEQFF,TGCAGGGGACTAGCGGGACCCACAGGGGAGCAGTTCTTC
-,TRBJ2-1,14,TRBV19,-,CASSIDIPNNEQFF,TGTGCCAGTAGTATAGATATTCCTAACAATGAGCAGTTCTTC
TRBD2,TRBJ2-1,14,TRBV6-1,-,CASSPGTSGSEQFF,TGTGCCAGCTCCCCCGGGACTAGCGGGTCTGAGCAGTTCTTC
-,TRBJ2-2,14,TRBV27,-,CASTRWQATGELFF,TGTGCCAGCACCCGTTGGCAGGCGACCGGGGAGCTGTTTTTT
TRBD2,TRBJ2-5,16,TRBV5-1,-,CASSVGTSGGQETQYF,TGCGCCAGCAGCGTGGGGACTAGCGGAGGCCAAGAGACCCAGTACTTC